This TCR beta chain was sequenced during a study of neoadjuvant anti-PD-1 for oral cavity cancer. Study-level background: Most patients had three to four biweekly doses of 3 mg/kg nivolumab before resection.

The time point: after neoadjuvant nivolumab, at surgical resection. Cohort: HPV-negative, locally advanced oral cavity squamous cell carcinoma patients. TCRdb's copy holds only in-frame clones and misses some; the assay was immunoSEQ multiplex PCR. In the table there are more than 1,100 clones, roughly 55% of which are singletons. The CDR3 length is 14 residues. Germline V gives CDR1 MNHEY, CDR2 SVGAGI. V was pared by 6 bases and J by 0 bases, with 11 bases between. A note on this clone: The antigen is not known.

Study conclusions and caveats: Only a few patients per response group were TCR-analyzed; validation needed. Post-treatment tumors with larger preexisting clones showed more shrinkage.

The chain is built from TRBV6-5 and TRBJ2-5, with a possible D match to TRBD1 (6 bases). The TCR originated in a person between 35 and 79 years old with oral cavity squamous cell carcinoma. Sequencing used tumor tissue, obtained after nivolumab (anti-PD-1) treatment. DNA for the CDR3: TGTGCCAGCAGCTTTACAGGGTACCAAGAGACCCAGTACTTC. This codes for CASSFTGYQETQYF.